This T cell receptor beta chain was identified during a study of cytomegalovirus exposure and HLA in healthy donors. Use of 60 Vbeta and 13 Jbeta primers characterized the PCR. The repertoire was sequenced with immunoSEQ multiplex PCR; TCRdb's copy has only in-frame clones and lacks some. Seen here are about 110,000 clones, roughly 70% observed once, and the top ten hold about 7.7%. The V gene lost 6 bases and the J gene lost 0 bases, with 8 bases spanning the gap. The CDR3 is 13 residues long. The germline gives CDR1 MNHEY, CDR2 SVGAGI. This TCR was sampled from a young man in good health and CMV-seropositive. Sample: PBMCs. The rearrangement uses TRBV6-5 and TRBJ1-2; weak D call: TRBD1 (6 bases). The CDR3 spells CASSRQANYGYTF. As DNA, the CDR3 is TGTGCCAGCAGCCGACAGGCTAACTATGGCTACACCTTC.